This T cell receptor beta chain stems from a study of PD-L1 blockade in urothelial cancer. Study-level information: Male patients with bladder-origin urothelial cancer numbered about 90% of the roughly 30. Across blood samples, T cells had a median count of about 140,000.

Time point indicated: pretreatment peripheral blood. The protocol was immunoSEQ multiplex PCR, while the TCRdb copy is restricted to in-frame clones and leaves out a portion. The sample records around 66,000 clones, 81% being singletons. This clone has only one observation. Deletions cut 6 bases from V and 8 bases from J, with 7 bases between. The V gene's germline CDR1 is MNHEY and CDR2 SMNVEV (reference sequence). The CDR3 has 11 residues. This sequence originates from a man in his sixties or seventies with urothelial cancer. This specimen consisted of PBMCs, obtained around atezolizumab (anti-PD-L1) treatment. This chain links TRBV27 with TRBJ1-4; D is possibly TRBD1 (5 bases). Here the CDR3 reads CASRAGEKLFF. DNA of the CDR3: TGTGCCAGCAGGGCAGGGGAAAAACTGTTTTTT.